The rows below give T cell receptor beta chains drawn from one sample of a study of OX40 agonist ivuxolimab in advanced cancers. Only in-frame clones appear in the TCRdb table, and some are missing; sequencing was by immunoSEQ multiplex PCR. The repertoire holds 100,000 to 140,000 clones, with 75% to 95% as singletons. This sample comprised CD4+ or CD8+ T cells sorted from blood, obtained in a trial of the OX40 agonist ivuxolimab. All receptors come from an adult with an advanced solid tumor such as melanoma, head and neck, liver or kidney cancer. Each CDR3 is given with its conserved first and last residue. The order of the fields is clone size, V gene, J gene, D gene, CDR3 DNA, CDR3 protein. D genes are given only for firm matches. Not every row has a clone size; where given, it reads once, few, many or a size class.

abundance: .; v_gene: TRBV5-1; j_gene: TRBJ2-4; d_gene: TRBD2; CDR3nt: TGCGCCAGCAGCGCCCGACTAGCGCGTACGGACATTCAGTACTTC; CDR3aa: CASSARLARTDIQYF
abundance: .; v_gene: TRBV5-1; j_gene: TRBJ2-2; d_gene: TRBD1; CDR3nt: TGCGCCAGCAGCTTGGCGGGACAGCTCCCCTTTAACACCGGGGAGCTGTTTTTT; CDR3aa: CASSLAGQLPFNTGELFF
abundance: .; v_gene: TRBV5-1; j_gene: TRBJ1-2; d_gene: .; CDR3nt: TGCGCCAGCAGCTTGGATAAAGGGTCTTATCCCTATGGCTACACCTTC; CDR3aa: CASSLDKGSYPYGYTF
abundance: .; v_gene: TRBV11-3; j_gene: TRBJ2-2; d_gene: .; CDR3nt: TGTGCCAGCAGTAAGGGGAACACCGGGGAGCTGTTTTTT; CDR3aa: CASSKGNTGELFF
abundance: .; v_gene: TRBV2; j_gene: TRBJ1-2; d_gene: .; CDR3nt: TGTGCCAGCAGCGGTACGGCCGTCGGTGGCTACACCTTC; CDR3aa: CASSGTAVGGYTF
abundance: .; v_gene: TRBV28; j_gene: TRBJ2-1; d_gene: .; CDR3nt: TGTGCCAGCAGTTTCTTGGGAGCAGGAGCCGACCACAATGAGCAGTTCTTC; CDR3aa: CASSFLGAGADHNEQFF
abundance: .; v_gene: TRBV2; j_gene: TRBJ2-5; d_gene: TRBD1; CDR3nt: TGTGCCAGCAGGGACAGGGGGTTTGGAGACCGAGAGACCCAGTACTTC; CDR3aa: CASRDRGFGDRETQYF
abundance: .; v_gene: TRBV19; j_gene: TRBJ2-1; d_gene: TRBD1; CDR3nt: TGTGCCACGGGACAGGGGTACAATGAGCAGTTCTTC; CDR3aa: CATGQGYNEQFF
abundance: few; v_gene: TRBV27; j_gene: TRBJ2-7; d_gene: .; CDR3nt: TGTGCCAGCAGTTTATACGGCACCCACTACGAGCAGTACTTC; CDR3aa: CASSLYGTHYEQYF
abundance: .; v_gene: TRBV19; j_gene: TRBJ1-6; d_gene: .; CDR3nt: TGTGCCAGCCGCGGGGGATCGAATTCACCCCTCCACTTT; CDR3aa: CASRGGSNSPLHF
abundance: few; v_gene: TRBV6-6; j_gene: TRBJ1-4; d_gene: .; CDR3nt: TGTGCCAGCAGTTCTAGACAAGAGGGCAATGAAAAACTGTTTTTT; CDR3aa: CASSSRQEGNEKLFF
abundance: few; v_gene: TRBV6-5; j_gene: TRBJ1-2; d_gene: TRBD1; CDR3nt: TGTGCCAGCAGTTATCAGGGGGGGTCGGATGGCTACACCTTC; CDR3aa: CASSYQGGSDGYTF
abundance: once; v_gene: TRBV10-3; j_gene: TRBJ1-1; d_gene: .; CDR3nt: TGTGCCATCAGGCAACCCACAGAGAACACTGAAGCTTTCTTT; CDR3aa: CAIRQPTENTEAFF
abundance: .; v_gene: TRBV7-9; j_gene: TRBJ2-7; d_gene: TRBD1; CDR3nt: TGTGCCAGCAGCCACCGGGACAGGGGGAGTTACGAGCAGTACTTC; CDR3aa: CASSHRDRGSYEQYF
abundance: .; v_gene: TRBV5-8; j_gene: TRBJ2-7; d_gene: .; CDR3nt: TGTGCCAGCAGCTTTTCTGGCTCCTACGAGCAGTACTTC; CDR3aa: CASSFSGSYEQYF
abundance: .; v_gene: TRBV7-9; j_gene: TRBJ2-7; d_gene: .; CDR3nt: TGTGCCAGCAGCTTAGGAGGCGGGCCAACCTACGAGCAGTACTTC; CDR3aa: CASSLGGGPTYEQYF
abundance: .; v_gene: TRBV18; j_gene: TRBJ2-5; d_gene: .; CDR3nt: TGTGCCAGCTCACCTTGGGACAACCAAGAGACCCAGTACTTC; CDR3aa: CASSPWDNQETQYF
abundance: .; v_gene: TRBV6-6; j_gene: TRBJ2-1; d_gene: .; CDR3nt: TGTGCCAGCACGCGGGACAAGACTACATCCTACAATGAGCAGTTCTTC; CDR3aa: CASTRDKTTSYNEQFF
abundance: .; v_gene: TRBV7-2; j_gene: TRBJ2-4; d_gene: TRBD1; CDR3nt: TGTGCCAGCAGCTTAAGGGGACAGGGGTCTATAGCCAAAAACATTCAGTACTTC; CDR3aa: CASSLRGQGSIAKNIQYF
abundance: .; v_gene: TRBV4-3; j_gene: TRBJ1-5; d_gene: .; CDR3nt: TGCGCCAGCAGCCAAGAGGTCGCCGGGTCAGGGGCTTTTCAGCCCCAGCATTTT; CDR3aa: CASSQEVAGSGAFQPQHF
abundance: .; v_gene: TRBV21-1; j_gene: TRBJ2-7; d_gene: .; CDR3nt: TGTGCCAGCGGCTCCCAGGGGGAGGACGAGCAGTACTTC; CDR3aa: CASGSQGEDEQYF
abundance: few; v_gene: TRBV25-1; j_gene: TRBJ2-7; d_gene: TRBD2; CDR3nt: TGTGCCAGCAGTGCCGGGACTAGAAGGAACGAGCAGTACTTC; CDR3aa: CASSAGTRRNEQYF
abundance: .; v_gene: TRBV18; j_gene: TRBJ2-5; d_gene: TRBD2; CDR3nt: TGTGCCAGCTCACCTTCTCGGGGGGAAGAGACCCAGTACTTC; CDR3aa: CASSPSRGEETQYF
abundance: .; v_gene: TRBV19; j_gene: TRBJ1-5; d_gene: .; CDR3nt: TGTGCCAGTAGGACGAACACTGGCAATCAGCCCCAGCAGTTT; CDR3aa: CASRTNTGNQPQQF
abundance: .; v_gene: TRBV28; j_gene: TRBJ2-6; d_gene: .; CDR3nt: TGTGCCAGCAGTCGGGGGCCAGGAGGGGCCAACGTCCTGACTTTC; CDR3aa: CASSRGPGGANVLTF
abundance: .; v_gene: TRBV18; j_gene: TRBJ2-7; d_gene: TRBD1; CDR3nt: TGTGCCAGCTCGACCGGGACAGCCCCCTACGAGCAGTACTTC; CDR3aa: CASSTGTAPYEQYF
abundance: .; v_gene: TRBV6-6; j_gene: TRBJ2-5; d_gene: .; CDR3nt: TGTGCCAGCACCGGGGCAGGTACAGAGACCCAGTACTTC; CDR3aa: CASTGAGTETQYF
abundance: .; v_gene: TRBV7-9; j_gene: TRBJ2-2; d_gene: .; CDR3nt: TGTGCCAGCAGACGAACCGGGGAGCTGTTTTTT; CDR3aa: CASRRTGELFF